These 23 T cell receptor beta chains share one sample of origin, sequenced in a study of blood T cells in healthy people across ages. Next came a second PCR, run for about 7 to 11 cycles, which used a sample-barcoded 5' primer along with a J-beta primer mix. From the 5' RACE reads, TCRdb called clonotypes with MiXCR, one entry per CDR3 protein. Of approximately 850,000 distinct CDR3 sequences in the sample, approximately 48% were seen once. The sequenced material came from blood. These TCRs come from a man in his sixties in good health.

The chain links TRBV7-9 to TRBJ2-5, with D possibly matching TRBD1 (6 bases). The end of the DNA aligns better with TRBJ2-7, so the J call may be wrong. The CDR3 is 15 residues long. CDR1 is SEHNR and CDR2 is FQNEAQ in the germline V gene (reference sequence). The CDR3 region is CASSSTTGAAYEQYF. The CDR3 coding sequence is TGTGCCAGCAGCTCGACGACAGGCGCGGCCTACGAGCAGTACTTC.

This clonotype has just a few counts. The V call is TRBV12-3 or TRBV12-4, the J call TRBJ1-1; 8 bases match TRBD1. Trimming took 5 bases from V and 11 from J; bases not matched to a gene: 13. This CDR3 spans 14 amino acids. CDR3 nucleotides: TGTGCCAGCAGTAAAAACACAGACAGGGGTCAGGCTTTCTTT. This translates into CASSKNTDRGQAFF.

This clonotype was seen only a few times. This rearrangement joins TRBV5-6 to TRBJ2-5; tentative D call: TRBD1 (6 bases). The DNA end lines up better with TRBJ2-7; the J call may be wrong. The length of the CDR3 is 15 residues. CDR1 is SGHDT, CDR2 YYEEEE, per germline. Written as DNA, the CDR3 is TGTGCCAGCAGCTTCCCCGTCGGACAGACCTACGAGCAGTACTTC. This encodes CASSFPVGQTYEQYF.

V gene TRBV6-6 combines with J gene TRBJ2-7; 7 positions agree with TRBD1. Near its end, the DNA agrees better with TRBJ2-5, so the J call may be wrong. CDR3 size: 15 residues. The germline gives CDR1 MNHNY, CDR2 SVGAGI (reference sequence). The chain's CDR3 is CASSGNRGNFGTQYF. CDR3 nucleotides: TGTGCCAGCAGCGGTAACAGGGGAAACTTTGGGACCCAGTACTTC.

The rearrangement joins TRBV3-1 to TRBJ2-5; D is perhaps TRBD1 or TRBD2 (5 bases each). V lost 4 bases and J 11 bases, leaving 20 bases between the germline ends. The CDR3 sequence is 14 residues long. Germline assignment: CDR1 LGHDT and CDR2 YNNKEL (reference sequence). The CDR3 protein is CASSRGIGVWEQYF. CDR3 bases: TGTGCCAGCAGCCGAGGTATAGGGGTGTGGGAGCAGTACTTC.

This clonotype appeared once. A much larger clone sits a single nucleotide away, making a read error possible. The rearrangement joins TRBV14 to TRBJ1-2; no clear D gene. This CDR3 spans 13 amino acids. Germline CDR1 SGHDN, CDR2 FVKESK. CDR3 protein: CASSPDTYYGHTF. In DNA, the CDR3 is TGTGCCAGCAGCCCGGATACCTACTATGGCCACACCTTC.

This clonotype was counted between two and nine times. This chain uses TRBV20-1 with TRBJ1-2, with D hard to call. This CDR3 is 13 amino acids long. Trimming pared 0 bases from V and 2 bases from J, leaving 7 bases between. CDR1 is DFQATT and CDR2 is SNEGSKA in the germline V gene (reference sequence). CDR3 loop: CSAREQLNYGYTF. CDR3 sequence (DNA): TGCAGTGCTAGAGAACAATTAAACTATGGCTACACCTTC.

The table lists this clonotype with a count of one. The chain couples TRBV30 to TRBJ1-4; possible D gene TRBD1, 5 bases. Trimming pared 4 bases from V and 6 bases from J, leaving 12 bases between. Germline CDR1 and CDR2: GTSNPN and SVGIG (reference sequence). The CDR3 consists of 13 residues. The CDR3 coding sequence is TGTGCCTGGACGGGCCTAGGGGATGAAAAACTGTTTTTT. Its translation is CAWTGLGDEKLFF.

The chain joins TRBV6-1 to TRBJ2-5; D assignment may be TRBD1 or TRBD2 (6 bases each). TRBJ2-7 matches the DNA end more closely, so the J call is doubtful. The CDR3 has 14 amino acids. Germline-derived CDR1 and CDR2 are MNHNS and SASEGT. DNA for the CDR3: TGTGCCAGCCGGGGGCCACAGGTCGCCTACGAGCAGTACTTC. Protein sequence: CASRGPQVAYEQYF.

This rearrangement joins TRBV11-3 to TRBJ1-1, with 7 positions matching TRBD1. Germline CDR1 SGHNT, CDR2 YENEEA. Trimming removed 3 bases from V and 4 bases from J; junction bases left unmatched: 5. The CDR3 length is 14 residues. CDR3 region: CASSFGNRGTEAFF. CDR3 DNA sequence: TGTGCCAGCAGCTTCGGTAACAGGGGCACTGAAGCTTTCTTT.

This clonotype was seen a few times. The chain employs TRBV5-1 and TRBJ2-5, with D hard to call. V lost 1 base and J lost 3, with 7 bases in between. The CDR3 is made up of 13 amino acids. Germline loops: CDR1 SGHRS, CDR2 YFSETQ. The CDR3 is CASSLITEETQYF. CDR3 in DNA: TGCGCCAGCAGCTTGATCACAGAAGAGACCCAGTACTTC.

The J gene is TRBJ1-1, the V gene TRBV7-9; the D is unclear. Germline-derived CDR1 and CDR2 are SEHNR and FQNEAQ (reference sequence). CDR3 size: 15 residues. With 4 bases removed from V and 1 base from J, the gap between germline ends came to 13 bases. CDR3 amino acids: CASSSLEAPNTEAFF. The CDR3 DNA reads TGTGCCAGCAGCTCCCTAGAGGCTCCGAACACTGAAGCTTTCTTT.

V and J are TRBV2 and TRBJ1-1; D is unresolved. V was cut by 2 bases and J by 3 bases, with 10 bases left in between. The germline gives CDR1 SNHLY, CDR2 FYNNEI. The CDR3 consists of 14 residues. CDR3 in DNA: TGTGCCAGCAGTGAATCCTTCTCGGACACTGAAGCTTTCTTT. As protein: CASSESFSDTEAFF. Using reference TRBV2 and TRBJ1-1 for the parts outside the CDR3, the full variable domain is EPEVTQTPSHQVTQMGQEVILRCVPISNHLYFYWYRQILGQKVEFLVSFYNNEISEKSEIFDDQFSVERPDGSNFTLKIRSTKLEDSAMYFCASSESFSDTEAFFGQGTRLTVV.

The chain carries TRBV6-1 and TRBJ2-5; 13 nucleotides align to TRBD2. Germline-derived CDR1 and CDR2 are MNHNS and SASEGT. V dropped 8 bases and J dropped 2; count of bases not matched to a gene: 14. CDR3 length equals 18 residues. DNA for the CDR3: TGTGCCAGCCAAGGAGGGGCTGCGGGACTAGCGGGGCAAGAGACCCAGTACTTC. Its protein is CASQGGAAGLAGQETQYF.

This clonotype was counted only a few times. The CDR3 sequence is CASSRDRGPGGYTF. CDR3 nucleotide sequence: TGTGCCAGCAGCCGAGACAGGGGGCCGGGGGGCTACACCTTC. J is TRBJ1-2 and V is TRBV6-1, with 10 bases fitting TRBD1. This CDR3 is 14 amino acids long. V was clipped by 6 bases and J by 8 bases; unmatched bases: 9. Germline values: CDR1 MNHNS, CDR2 SASEGT.

This clonotype occurred a few times. The chain carries TRBV7-2 and TRBJ2-1, with no clear D. Between the trimmed V and J ends, which lost 8 bases and 4 bases, there was a span of 6 bases. Germline CDR1 is SGHTA and CDR2 is FQGNSA. The CDR3 has 11 amino acids. The CDR3 is CASLKYNEQFF. The CDR3 DNA reads TGTGCCAGCCTGAAGTACAATGAGCAGTTCTTC. Drawing the rest from reference TRBV7-2 and TRBJ2-1, the complete variable domain is GAGVSQSPSNKVTEKGKDVELRCDPISGHTALYWYRQSLGQGLEFLIYFQGNSAPDKSGLPSDRFSAERTGGSVSTLTIQRTQQEDSAVYLCASLKYNEQFFGPGTRLTVL.

In its sample, this clonotype was seen a few times. V and J are TRBV20-1 and TRBJ2-3, with 13 nucleotides matching TRBD2. The V and J ends lost 6 bases and 0 bases, in that order; junction bases with no gene match: 9. Looked up from germline, CDR1 is DFQATT and CDR2 is SNEGSKA (reference sequence). This CDR3 is built from 17 residues. The CDR3 region is CSAKTSGGRPSTDTQYF. The DNA of the CDR3 is TGCAGTGCGAAGACTAGCGGGGGGAGACCTAGCACAGATACGCAGTATTTT.

V is TRBV5-1 and J is TRBJ2-3, with TRBD1 matching 8 bases. Germline V gene lookup returns CDR1 SGHRS and CDR2 YFSETQ. The V and J ends lost 0 bases and 4 bases, in that order; junction bases with no gene match: 7. This CDR3 is 16 amino acids long. The CDR3 loop is CASSLAPTGAADTQYF. The CDR3 DNA sequence: TGCGCCAGCAGCTTGGCCCCGACAGGGGCAGCAGATACGCAGTATTTT.

This clonotype was seen just once. V is TRBV7-9 and J is TRBJ2-2; maybe TRBD1 (5 bases). V lost 5 bases, J lost 6 bases, and 13 bases lay in between. The germline CDR1 and CDR2 sequences are SEHNR and FQNEAQ (reference sequence). This CDR3 has 14 residues. Here the CDR3 reads CASSNSLGAGELFF. CDR3 bases: TGTGCCAGCAGCAACAGTTTAGGGGCCGGGGAGCTGTTTTTT.

This clonotype was found many times. The CDR3 sequence is CASSERQANRETQYF. CDR3 nucleotide sequence: TGCGCCAGCAGCGAACGACAGGCGAATAGGGAGACCCAGTACTTC. The chain couples TRBV4-1 to TRBJ2-5; a possible D gene is TRBD1 (6 bases). Germline values: CDR1 MGHRA, CDR2 YSYEKL. Trimming shortened V by 5 bases and J by 5 bases, and 18 bases separated the two germline ends. The CDR3 length is 15 residues.

CDR3 DNA sequence: TGCGCCAGCAGCCCTCGAACACAGGGGGGAAACAATGAGCAGTTCTTC. Protein product: CASSPRTQGGNNEQFF. The chain uses TRBV5-1 and TRBJ2-1; 8 bases fit TRBD1. Germline CDR1 SGHRS, CDR2 YFSETQ. V shed 4 bases, J shed 5 bases, and the junction held 11 bases outside the gene matches. The CDR3 has 16 amino acids.

This clonotype came up a few times. The chain has TRBV2 and TRBJ1-5, with D perhaps TRBD1 (6 bases). CDR1 SNHLY and CDR2 FYNNEI come from the germline V gene. Trimming cost V 4 bases and J 3 bases, with 7 bases left between them. This CDR3 region has 13 residues. The CDR3 loop reads CASSGQVNQPQHF. The CDR3 DNA follows: TGTGCCAGCAGTGGACAGGTCAATCAGCCCCAGCATTTT.

This clonotype came up a few times. V gene TRBV20-1 combines with J gene TRBJ2-1; TRBD2 might be the D (6 bases). Germline assignment: CDR1 DFQATT and CDR2 SNEGSKA (reference sequence). V was cut by 5 bases and J by 6 bases, with 14 bases left in between. The CDR3 has 13 amino acids. The CDR3 loop is CSAWGSGRNEQFF. The CDR3 DNA follows: TGCAGTGCTTGGGGTAGCGGCCGCAATGAGCAGTTCTTC.